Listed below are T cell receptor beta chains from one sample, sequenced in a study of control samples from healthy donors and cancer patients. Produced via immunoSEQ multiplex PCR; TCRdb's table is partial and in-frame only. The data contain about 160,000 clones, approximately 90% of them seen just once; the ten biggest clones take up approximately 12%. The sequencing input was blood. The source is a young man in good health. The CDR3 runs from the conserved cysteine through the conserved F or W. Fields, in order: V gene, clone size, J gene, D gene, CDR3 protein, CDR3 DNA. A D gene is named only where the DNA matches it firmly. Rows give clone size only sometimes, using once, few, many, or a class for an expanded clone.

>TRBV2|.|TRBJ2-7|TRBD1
CASFPGQGPWEQYF
TGTGCCAGCTTCCCGGGACAGGGCCCTTGGGAGCAGTACTTC
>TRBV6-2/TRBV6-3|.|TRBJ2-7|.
CASSYGAGVLDIKQYF
TGTGCCAGCAGTTATGGAGCCGGGGTCCTAGACATCAAGCAGTACTTC
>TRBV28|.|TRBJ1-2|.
CASSFRQAYTF
TGTGCCAGCAGTTTTAGACAGGCCTACACCTTC
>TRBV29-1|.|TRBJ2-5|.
CSVVGHRQETQYF
TGCAGCGTTGTGGGACACAGGCAAGAGACCCAGTACTTC
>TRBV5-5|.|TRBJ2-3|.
CASSSRQGGIPDTQYF
TGTGCCAGCAGCTCGCGACAGGGAGGGATCCCAGATACGCAGTATTTT
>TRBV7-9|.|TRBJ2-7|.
CASSLSLGGGAVEQYF
TGTGCCAGCAGCCTCTCCTTGGGTGGGGGGGCTGTCGAGCAGTACTTC
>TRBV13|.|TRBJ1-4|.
CASSLGQLNEKLFF
TGTGCCAGCAGCTTAGGACAGCTAAATGAAAAACTGTTTTTT
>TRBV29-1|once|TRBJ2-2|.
CSPPEGMVPGELFF
TGCAGCCCTCCGGAGGGGATGGTTCCCGGGGAGCTGTTTTTT
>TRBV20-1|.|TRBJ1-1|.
CSATLGGAFF
TGCAGTGCCACCTTGGGGGGAGCTTTCTTT
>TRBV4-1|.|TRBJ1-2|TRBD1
CASSQGQGLTQIGYTF
TGCGCCAGCAGCCAAGGACAGGGACTCACCCAAATTGGCTACACCTTC
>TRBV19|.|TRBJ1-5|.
CASTNHPGGNQPQHF
TGTGCCAGTACCAACCACCCAGGGGGCAATCAGCCCCAGCATTTT